This TCR beta chain was sequenced in a study of early T cells in non-severe SARS-CoV-2 infection. MiXCR, run by TCRdb on the 5' RACE reads, gives a single entry per CDR3 protein. The table shows 49,000 or so distinct CDR3 sequences, with around 6% occurring only once. There are 15 residues in the CDR3. The germline V gene has CDR1 SGHTA and CDR2 FQGNSA. V lost 2 bases and J lost 5, with 13 bases in between. Sequences were derived from whole blood, sampled at baseline. The receptor comes from an adult who was a healthcare worker with PCR-confirmed SARS-CoV-2 infection or an uninfected control (not recorded which). The chain carries TRBV7-2 and TRBJ1-5; D perhaps matches TRBD1 (5 bases). The CDR3: CASSLRGGRDQPQHF. CDR3 bases: TGTGCCAGCAGCTTAAGGGGCGGTCGGGATCAGCCCCAGCATTTT.